The T cell receptor (beta chain) under discussion was sequenced for a study of T cell repertoires in cytomegalovirus infection (dated by TCRdb to the late 2010s). Concerning the study at large: The HLA type of each donor mattered for the analysis, because public TCR beta signatures pointed to carriage of CMV infection along with the matching HLA type.

There are a few counts of this clonotype. Its antigen remains undetermined. No base-level quality is on record; no much larger clone is a single base apart. Instrument used: Illumina HiSeq 1500. Using fastp trimming at Q25 and MiXCR clonotype assembly, TCRdb reanalyzed the public sequencing data and kept in-frame beta chains. Records with the same CDR3 protein are collapsed into one entry carrying the most frequent genes and DNA. Recorded for this sample are 150,000 to 190,000 distinct CDR3 sequences; about a quarter of them occurred a single time. The ten largest make up roughly 11% of the sample. The full study reports these points: In the ex vivo response, HLA-C-restricted CMV-specific TCR beta clonotypes were dominant, and in two of eight donors the single most frequent clonotype came from this HLA-C-restricted group. Cumulative frequency of public TCR beta family members discriminated carriers of CMV infection plus the relevant HLA type in this cohort and an independent approximately 400-donor cohort.

The V end gives up 0 bases and the J end 0 bases, leaving 6 bases in the junction not matched to a gene. Per the germline V gene, SGHNT is the CDR1 and YENEEA is the CDR2. Its CDR3 holds 17 amino acids, cysteine through phenylalanine. Only the CDR3 region is kept as DNA, spanning 51 bases read in frame from base 1. This chain joins TRBV11-3 to TRBJ2-7; 9 bases in between match TRBD2. This receptor was obtained from a human donor in good health (CMV status not recorded). Some clones in this sample may be carry-over from other donors' samples. Sequences were obtained from PBMCs. The CDR3 loop reads CASSLEPAGGPSYEQYF. The DNA sequence is as follows: TGTGCCAGCAGCTTAGAACCAGCGGGAGGCCCCTCCTACGAGCAGTACTTC.